This TCR beta chain was recorded in a study of CXCR3-negative and CXCR3-positive naive CD8 T cells. On the study more broadly: Overall TRB read output was 110 million to 150 million, and each library contained about 1.5 +/- 0.3 million reads.

Study-level points and caveats: Naive CXCR3-positive cells had TRB CDR3s more hydrophobic than those of CXCR3-negative naive cells.

Libraries were UMI-labeled 5' RACE TRB cDNA. Reprocessing the 5' RACE reads, TCRdb reports a single entry for every CDR3 protein and omits DNA. The sample holds about 120,000 distinct CDR3 sequences. As concerns this clonotype: Its antigen is not known.

Naive CD8+ T cells showed a CD45RO-CCR7+CD27+CD95- phenotype. The clonotype was recovered from a human donor in good health. Some clones in this sample may be carry-over from other donors' samples. Sequenced: naive CXCR3+ CD8+ T cells from blood. Subset in this sample: CD45RO-CCR7+CD27+CD95- naive CD8+ T cells expressing CXCR3 (TNR3+).

CDR3 region: CASSQRLAGAGRETQYF. The chain combines TRBV28 with TRBJ2-5; the D call from TCRdb, TRBD2, cannot be confirmed without DNA. CDR1 is MDHEN and CDR2 is SYDVKM in the germline V gene. The CDR3 length is 17 residues.